This T cell receptor (beta chain) was documented in a study listed by TCRdb under 2016. To note about this clonotype: The specificity of this receptor is unknown. Base-call qualities are not available, and no considerably larger clone is one nucleotide away.

Receptor libraries were prepared by RT-PCR. Sequenced using an Illumina MiSeq. TCRdb handled the public reads itself, with Q25 trimming in fastp and clone calling in MiXCR, and kept productive beta chains. A single entry per CDR3 protein holds the most common genes and DNA from its merged rows. The sample has hundreds of thousands of distinct CDR3 sequences on record, 12% to 15% of them singletons. Of the sample, 3.6% falls within the top ten clones. The sample comprised memory CD4+ T cells from blood. The receptor was derived from a female donor in good health, serving as a healthy control.

CDR3 reads: CSATSVGNTGELFF. The nucleotides read TGCAGTGCTACAAGTGTAGGTAACACCGGGGAGCTGTTTTTT. The chain links TRBV20-1 with TRBJ2-2; no D segment can be confidently identified. Trimming takes 4 bases from V and 2 bases from J, and the germline ends sit 11 bases apart. In the germline V gene (reference sequence), CDR1 corresponds to DFQATT and CDR2 to SNEGSKA. From its cysteine to its phenylalanine, the CDR3 spans 14 amino acids. Of all the DNA, just the CDR3 is kept, 42 bases in frame from base 1.